What follows is one T cell receptor (beta chain) and its context. This clone was seen a few times. Its specific antigen is unknown. Per-nucleotide qualities are absent, and no much larger clonotype sits a single base away. A MiSeq instrument was used for deep resolution sequencing, which targeted depths ranging from 1 in 1 million up to 1 in 200,000 T cells, with coverage averaging 10x for each clonotype. TCR beta libraries were generated with the immunoSEQ hsTCRB Kit. Concerning the study's data processing: The data were analyzed with ImmunoSEQ Analyzer and ImmunoSEQ Data Assistant, and V, D and J gene assignments followed IMGT definitions. Clonality, which ranges from 0 to 1, was calculated by subtracting the normalized Shannon entropy of productive rearrangement frequencies from one. Public clonotype analysis was restricted to overrepresented clonotypes comprising at least 0.05% of each patient's repertoire. Some 13 age-matched healthy donor repertoires from immuneACCESS served as clonality controls. In TCRdb, the immuneACCESS table is reduced to in-frame sequences with V and J assigned. These tables do not hold every clone; where another copy was compared, an unresolved V gene accounts for under half, and the others remain unexplained. That table supplies the V and J calls and clone size; D and trimming were determined from the DNA. The sample has 300,000 to 400,000 clones on record, 67% of them singletons. The ten largest make up just under 6.5% of the sample.

For TCR beta library preparation, 2 to 2.5 micrograms of genomic DNA were isolated from cryopreserved PBMCs. Longitudinal blood samples from CLL patients receiving ibrutinib monotherapy were subjected to high-throughput TCR beta sequencing. Patients were enrolled in a phase 2 open-label single-center ibrutinib monotherapy trial. The record originates from a study of cytotoxic CD8 clonotypes in ibrutinib-treated CLL (dated by TCRdb to about 2021). In terms of the full investigation: The cohort had 11 to 12 relapsed/refractory and around 14 treatment-naive patients; around 17 were IGHV unmutated. Partial responses were observed in roughly 24 patients and complete responses in 2; after a median follow-up of 68 months, remission was maintained in approximately 14 patients and progression was observed in some 12. Samples at response were collected after a median of 12 months of treatment, with a range of 6 to 36 months. An average of 255,043 productive templates and tens of thousands of productive rearrangements was obtained per sample. Longitudinal samples were available for about 30% of the 86 trial participants. Cryopreserved peripheral blood mononuclear cells were obtained before treatment, at response, and at either sustained remission or disease progression. Patients were still on ibrutinib when every remission and progressive disease sample was collected.

Broad study findings and their caveats: Public clonotypes were rare and either shrank or stayed stable during treatment, and the rise in clonality at ibrutinib response reflected expansion of private clonotypes. At baseline, clonality was higher than in age-matched healthy donors and showed a strong correlation with circulating CD8+ T-cell counts. At ibrutinib response clonality went up, during sustained remission it held steady, and at progression it dropped back toward baseline. Lymph node repertoires were not examined, and the timing of sampling was not matched between patients in sustained remission and those whose disease progressed.

Cut back by 4 bases and 3 bases, the V and J ends lie 11 bases apart. The CDR3 runs 13 residues from the cysteine to the phenylalanine. The entry retains the CDR3 DNA only, 39 bases that are in frame from base 1. Looking up the germline V gene yields CDR1 SGHRS and CDR2 YFSETQ. This receptor was identified in a human donor with chronic lymphocytic leukemia. The source material was PBMCs, sampled after 36 months of ibrutinib treatment. The sequence links TRBV5-1 to TRBJ2-7; the D gene cannot be named for sure. The DNA is TGCGCCAGCAGCCCGGACGGCGACTACGAGCAGTACTTC. It encodes CASSPDGDYEQYF.